These 24 T cell receptor beta chains share one sample of origin, sequenced in a study of CD8 T cells in ankylosing spondylitis. Study findings and constraints: Among TCR beta sequences, a motif of eight or nine highly homologous variants appeared characteristic of ankylosing spondylitis blood.

TCRdb independently ran MiXCR on the 5' RACE reads; one entry per CDR3 protein. The profile shows about 420,000 distinct CDR3 sequences, around 20% of them singletons. No antigens are known for them. The sample comprised blood, either unsorted or a sorted T cell fraction (not recorded which). All receptors come from a male donor with ankylosing spondylitis.

This clonotype has just one count. V is TRBV20-1 and J is TRBJ2-3; 15 bases fit TRBD2. The CDR3 length is 14 residues. V gave up 6 bases and J gave up 7 bases; unmatched junction bases: 5. The germline gives CDR1 DFQATT, CDR2 SNEGSKA (reference sequence). The CDR3 spells CSAGLAGGSYTQYF. CDR3 nucleotides: TGCAGTGCCGGACTAGCGGGAGGGAGTTATACGCAGTATTTT.

The J gene is TRBJ2-5, the V gene TRBV7-8; 9 nucleotides agree with TRBD1. V dropped 6 bases and J dropped 4; count of bases not matched to a gene: 9. Per germline, CDR1 SGHVS and CDR2 FQNEAQ. The CDR3 length is 15 residues. The CDR3 DNA reads TGTGCCAGCAGATTGGACAGGGGCTTTGTAGAGACCCAGTACTTC. Translating it yields CASRLDRGFVETQYF.

This clonotype was seen a handful of times. The chain joins TRBV4-1 to TRBJ2-1; TRBD2 matches at 12 bases. There are 19 residues in the CDR3. Germline trimming cut 2 bases from V and 8 bases from J; bases unmatched to any gene: 16. Germline V gives CDR1 MGHRA, CDR2 YSYEKL. CDR3 amino acids: CASSQPTNRLAGVRYEQFF. CDR3 coding DNA: TGCGCCAGCAGCCAACCAACTAATAGACTAGCGGGAGTGAGGTATGAGCAGTTCTTC.

This clonotype showed up just a few times. V gene TRBV24-1 combines with J gene TRBJ2-3; 9 bases fit TRBD1. The V segment lost 4 bases and the J segment 4 bases; nucleotides outside the gene matches: 5. The CDR3 covers 15 residues. Per the germline V gene, CDR1 is KGHDR and CDR2 is SFDVKD. In DNA form, the CDR3 reads TGTGCCACCAGTGAACCGGGACAGGGCCCAGATACGCAGTATTTT. Its protein is CATSEPGQGPDTQYF.

The chain carries TRBV29-1 and TRBJ1-1; D is ambiguous. This CDR3 spans 8 amino acids. The ends were cut back, 7 bases at V and 11 bases at J, with 8 bases in the middle. Per germline, CDR1 SQVTM and CDR2 ANQGSEA. CDR3 DNA sequence: TGCAGCGCCTTTGGTGCTTTCTTT. Amino acids: CSAFGAFF.

The chain couples TRBV11-3 to TRBJ2-2, with 11 bases matching TRBD2. Looked up from germline, CDR1 is SGHNT and CDR2 is YENEEA. The CDR3 loop spans 15 amino acids. The V gene end was trimmed by 3 bases and the J gene end by 9 bases; junction bases not matched to a gene: 6. The CDR3 loop is CASSFLASGRRELFF. DNA for the CDR3: TGTGCCAGCAGCTTCCTCGCTAGCGGGAGGAGGGAGCTGTTTTTT.

This clonotype is a singleton in its sample. The chain combines TRBV4-2 with TRBJ2-7; D not resolved. This CDR3 contains 14 residues. CDR1 and CDR2 (germline): LGHNA, YNFKEQ. Deletions cut 2 bases from V and 2 bases from J, with 10 bases between. CDR3 nucleotide sequence: TGTGCCAGCAGCCAATCGGAGCCGACCTACGAGCAGTACTTC. It translates to CASSQSEPTYEQYF.

V gene TRBV12-3 or TRBV12-4 combines with J gene TRBJ2-5; D not resolved. The CDR3 is 12 amino acids. The germline V and J ends were trimmed by 6 bases and 3 bases, with 8 bases remaining between them. DNA for the CDR3: TGTGCCAGCAGGCCTGGGGAAGAGACCCAGTACTTC. Its translation is CASRPGEETQYF.

This chain uses TRBV2 with TRBJ2-3, with 12 bases fitting TRBD1. CDR1 is SNHLY, CDR2 FYNNEI, per germline. V gave up 7 bases and J gave up 8 bases; unmatched junction bases: 4. The length of the CDR3 is 13 residues. CDR3 residues: CASTGQGAGTQYF. The CDR3 region has the DNA TGTGCCAGCACGGGACAGGGGGCCGGTACGCAGTATTTT.

The chain uses TRBV15 and TRBJ2-1; D is unclear. The CDR3 is 14 amino acids. Deletions cut 5 bases from V and 8 bases from J, with 16 bases between. Germline V gene lookup returns CDR1 LNHNV and CDR2 YYDKDF (reference sequence). The CDR3 loop is CATSPRLSSDEQFF. The CDR3 DNA is TGTGCCACCAGCCCACGCCTTTCGAGCGATGAGCAGTTCTTC.

This clonotype was seen only a few times. The J gene is TRBJ2-3, the V gene TRBV7-9, with unresolved D. The CDR3 extends over 15 amino acids. Trimming left V 1 base short and J 2 bases short, with 10 bases between. The germline V gene has CDR1 SEHNR and CDR2 FQNEAQ (reference sequence). The CDR3 DNA reads TGTGCCAGCAGCTTAGATTTTTGGGACACAGATACGCAGTATTTT. Protein sequence: CASSLDFWDTDTQYF. The entire variable domain, with the rest obtained from reference TRBV7-9 and TRBJ2-3, is as follows: DTGVSQNPRHKITKRGQNVTFRCDPISEHNRLYWYRQTLGQGPEFLTYFQNEAQLEKSRLLSDRFSAERPKGSFSTLEIQRTEQGDSAMYLCASSLDFWDTDTQYFGPGTRLTVL.

This chain connects TRBV5-1 to TRBJ2-2; maybe TRBD1 (6 bases). Germline CDR1 reads SGHRS; CDR2 reads YFSETQ. Trimming pared 7 bases from V and 4 bases from J, leaving 14 bases between. CDR3 length equals 14 residues. The CDR3 here is CASCRVGGTGELFF. The CDR3 bases are TGCGCCAGCTGCAGAGTAGGGGGCACCGGGGAGCTGTTTTTT. Drawing the rest from reference TRBV5-1 and TRBJ2-2, the complete variable domain is KAGVTQTPRYLIKTRGQQVTLSCSPISGHRSVSWYQQTPGQGLQFLFEYFSETQRNKGNFPGRFSGRQFSNSRSEMNVSTLELGDSALYLCASCRVGGTGELFFGEGSRLTVL.

This clonotype was detected a few times. This chain uses TRBV30 with TRBJ2-1; maybe TRBD1 (5 bases). V lost 1 base to trimming and J lost 4 bases, with 8 bases between them. The CDR3 runs to 13 residues. Germline V CDR1 and CDR2: GTSNPN, SVGIG (reference sequence). The CDR3 DNA reads TGTGCCTGGAGTGCACAGGAATACAATGAGCAGTTCTTC. It encodes CAWSAQEYNEQFF.

This clonotype appeared a few times. This rearrangement joins TRBV6-2 or TRBV6-3 to TRBJ1-1, with TRBD1 matching 9 bases. The CDR3 loop spans 12 amino acids. V lost 5 bases and J lost 11; bases outside the gene matches: 6. The germline V gene has CDR1 MNHEY and CDR2 SVGEGT. CDR3 protein: CASSDWDRDAFF. In DNA, the CDR3 is TGTGCCAGCAGTGACTGGGACAGGGACGCTTTCTTT.

This chain joins TRBV28 and TRBJ2-3, with D unresolved. The CDR3 loop spans 13 amino acids. V lost 9 bases to trimming and J lost 10 bases, with 20 bases between them. CDR1 is MDHEN and CDR2 is SYDVKM in the germline V gene. CDR3 bases: TGTGCCAGTCTGCCCTCGAGGCCGGTGGCGCAGTATTTT. Translating gives CASLPSRPVAQYF.

The chain employs TRBV7-3 and TRBJ2-3; 13 bases fit TRBD2. Trimming removed 5 bases from V and 6 bases from J; junction bases left unmatched: 5. Germline V gene data show CDR1 as SGHTA and CDR2 as FQGTGA. The CDR3 has 15 residues. CDR3 protein: CASSPGTSGKDTQYF. The CDR3 region has the DNA TGTGCCAGCAGCCCGGGGACTAGCGGGAAGGATACGCAGTATTTT.

The V and J genes are TRBV29-1 and TRBJ2-5; 8 bases match TRBD1. Trimming removed 2 bases from V and 2 bases from J; junction bases left unmatched: 4. In germline, CDR1 is SQVTM, CDR2 ANQGSEA. The CDR3 sequence is 14 residues long. The CDR3 loop reads CSVERTGRQETQYF. The CDR3 DNA is TGCAGCGTTGAAAGGACAGGGAGGCAAGAGACCCAGTACTTC.

Only a few counts were recorded for this clonotype. V and J are TRBV9 and TRBJ2-2, with D perhaps TRBD1 or TRBD2 (5 bases each). Trimming removed 2 bases from V and 6 bases from J, with 8 bases in between. The CDR3 has 13 residues. The V gene's germline CDR1 is SGDLS and CDR2 YYNGEE. CDR3 sequence: CASSVGVAGELFF. The CDR3 nucleotides read TGTGCCAGCAGCGTGGGGGTAGCCGGGGAGCTGTTTTTT. The complete variable domain, with remaining parts taken from reference TRBV9 and TRBJ2-2, reads DSGVTQTPKHLITATGQRVTLRCSPRSGDLSVYWYQQSLDQGLQFLIQYYNGEERAKGNILERFSAQQFPDLHSELNLSSLELGDSALYFCASSVGVAGELFFGEGSRLTVL.

This chain links TRBV21-1 with TRBJ1-1; the D call TRBD1 from the table was never checked on the DNA. TRBV21-1 is noted as a pseudogene. CDR3 size: 15 residues. CDR3 in DNA: TGTGCCAGCAGCAAAGAGGGACGGGCGAACACTGAAGCTTTCTTT. It yields the protein CASSKEGRANTEAFF.

The gene calls are TRBV9 and TRBJ1-1, with D maybe TRBD1 (5 bases). V was pared by 3 bases and J by 1 base, with 13 bases between. CDR1 SGDLS and CDR2 YYNGEE come from the germline V gene. The CDR3 consists of 15 residues. The CDR3 DNA reads TGTGCCAGCAGCGCCGAGGGGCGGGAGAACACTGAAGCTTTCTTT. This translates into CASSAEGRENTEAFF. The whole variable domain, remainder taken from reference TRBV9 and TRBJ1-1, is DSGVTQTPKHLITATGQRVTLRCSPRSGDLSVYWYQQSLDQGLQFLIQYYNGEERAKGNILERFSAQQFPDLHSELNLSSLELGDSALYFCASSAEGRENTEAFFGQGTRLTVV.

The chain links TRBV28 to TRBJ1-5; 7 bases fit TRBD1. The trim removed 10 bases at V and 8 bases at J, leaving 11 bases unmatched. CDR3 size: 13 residues. Germline values: CDR1 MDHEN, CDR2 SYDVKM. The CDR3 is CATGGQTQKPQHF. CDR3 coding DNA: TGTGCCACGGGGGGACAGACCCAAAAGCCCCAGCATTTT.

This clonotype was detected only a few times. J is TRBJ2-2 and V is TRBV6-5; weak D call: TRBD1 (6 bases). CDR1 and CDR2 (germline): MNHEY, SVGAGI. The CDR3 totals 16 residues. Trimming took 0 bases from V and 4 from J, leaving 12 bases between them. The CDR3 coding sequence is TGTGCCAGCAGTTACTCGCAGGGGCGCGGCACCGGGGAGCTGTTTTTT. It specifies CASSYSQGRGTGELFF.

This clonotype appeared a few times. The V and J genes are TRBV9 and TRBJ2-6; D may be TRBD1 (6 bases). CDR1 SGDLS and CDR2 YYNGEE come from the germline V gene. There are 16 residues in the CDR3. V lost 1 base to trimming and J lost 2 bases, with 10 bases between them. The CDR3 loop is CASSVRGGPGANVLTF. The CDR3 nucleotides are TGTGCCAGCAGCGTACGTGGGGGCCCTGGGGCCAACGTCCTGACTTTC.

The genes are TRBV7-8 and TRBJ2-1, with 9 positions matching TRBD1. This CDR3 has 16 amino acids. Germline trimming cut 0 bases from V and 2 bases from J; bases unmatched to any gene: 2. The V gene's germline CDR1 is SGHVS and CDR2 FQNEAQ. CDR3 in DNA: TGTGCCAGCAGCTTAGCGGACAGGGGAGCCTACAATGAGCAGTTCTTC. Amino acids: CASSLADRGAYNEQFF.